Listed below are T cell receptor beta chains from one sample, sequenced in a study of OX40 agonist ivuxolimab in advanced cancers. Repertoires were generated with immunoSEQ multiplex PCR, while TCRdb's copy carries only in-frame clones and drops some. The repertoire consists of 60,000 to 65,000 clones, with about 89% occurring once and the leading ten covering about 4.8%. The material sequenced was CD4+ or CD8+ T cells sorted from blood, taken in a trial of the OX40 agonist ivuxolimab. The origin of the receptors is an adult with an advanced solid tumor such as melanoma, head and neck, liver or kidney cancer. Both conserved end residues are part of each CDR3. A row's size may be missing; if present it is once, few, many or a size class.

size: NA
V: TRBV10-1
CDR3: CASSERKGQGTYEQYF

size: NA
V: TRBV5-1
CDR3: CASSIQGSTNTEAFF

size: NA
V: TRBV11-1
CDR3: CASRSDSTDTQYF

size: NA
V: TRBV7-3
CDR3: CASSLYLAGGPTDTQYF

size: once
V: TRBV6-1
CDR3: CASSEVRDSHEQYF

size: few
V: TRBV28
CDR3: CASRIGQGGQPQHF

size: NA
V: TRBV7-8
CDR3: CASTHTGELFF

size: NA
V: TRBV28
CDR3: CASRLQGGSNQPQHF

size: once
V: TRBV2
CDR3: CASSENGGRGEQYF

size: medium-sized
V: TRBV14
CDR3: CASSPGIPTYEQYF

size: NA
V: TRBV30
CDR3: CAWSGDRGPNEQFF

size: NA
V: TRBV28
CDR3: CASSPGQGNSPLHF

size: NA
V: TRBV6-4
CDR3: CASSAGDTQYF